What follows describes a single T cell receptor beta chain. Its antigen is unidentified. J was trimmed by 8 bases and V by 2 bases; bases with no gene match: 3. CDR3 size: 13 residues. Germline assignment: CDR1 WSHSY and CDR2 SAAADI. This sample stems from a study of cytomegalovirus exposure and HLA in healthy donors. Across the whole study: Of roughly 400 genotyped donors, roughly 80% clustered with self-reported Caucasian donors.

The PCR was carried out with 60 Vbeta primers and 13 Jbeta primers. Assay: immunoSEQ multiplex PCR; the TCRdb copy retains only in-frame clones and omits some. The sample lists about 130,000 clones, 84% occurring once. Whole-study results and caveats: The investigators catalogued some 160 TCR beta chains as cytomegalovirus-associated.

The rearrangement joins TRBV10-2 to TRBJ2-1; TRBD1 matches 7 bases. Sequenced input: PBMCs. The TCR sequence derives from a woman between 18 and 29 years old in good health and CMV-seropositive. CDR3 in DNA: TGCGCCAGCAGTGAGGCGACAGGGTATGAGCAGTTCTTC. Amino acids: CASSEATGYEQFF.